The T cell receptor beta chain under discussion was sequenced for a study of T-cell reconstitution after alpha-beta-depleted transplantation in children. Unique molecular identifiers were used to barcode this TCRbeta library. TCRdb passed the PCR reads through MiXCR, listing each CDR3 protein once. The sample shows 800,000 to 1,000,000 distinct CDR3 sequences, about 29% of them seen only once. Germline CDR1 reads SGHRS; CDR2 reads YFSETQ. The CDR3 runs 15 residues. Between the trimmed V and J ends, which lost 2 bases and 8 bases, there was a span of 14 bases. As for this clonotype: The antigen is not known.

Study-level points and caveats: Where some patients showed high TCRbeta diversity at day 60, it came from recipient T cells and thymic progenitors that had survived. T-cell counts and diversity at one year following transplant were attributed mainly to newly produced T cells. Reportedly, roughly two months post-transplant, alpha-beta T cells arose from several hundred expanded graft clones.

This chain links TRBV5-1 with TRBJ1-6; D possibly corresponds to TRBD1 (6 bases). This receptor was taken from a boy less than two years old who had a stem cell transplant for SCID, so the T cells may come from the graft donor. Sample: PBMCs, mostly from graft donor cells, taken 360 days after TCRalphabeta/CD19-depleted stem cell transplant. The CDR3 spells CASSFWTDSDSPLHF. As DNA, the CDR3 is TGCGCCAGCAGCTTTTGGACAGACAGCGATTCACCCCTCCACTTT.